The source of this TCR beta chain is a study of blood T cell repertoires in COVID-19. Study overall: Acute and convalescent COVID-19 specimens originated in the United States, Italy and Spain. T cells, B-cell-depleted T cells, or PBMCs provided the cDNA or gDNA that served as material.

In the original processing: Reference gene primer amplification yielded estimated nucleated cell counts. TCRdb's copy holds only in-frame clones and misses some; the assay was immunoSEQ multiplex PCR. The DNA gave D and trimming, while V, J and clone size come from that table. The sample consists of about 350,000 clones, roughly 86% of them appearing once. The CDR3 is made up of 14 amino acids. Germline V lookup: CDR1 SEHNR, CDR2 FQNEAQ (reference sequence). V was clipped by 5 bases and J by 2 bases; unmatched bases: 3. Ages ranged from about 18 to 89 years, with residence in fewer than 25 US areas. Sample: PBMCs or T cells enriched from blood (not recorded which). The gene calls are TRBV7-9 and TRBJ1-1; 9 nucleotides agree with TRBD1. The TCR originated in a woman in her 30s who had been exposed to COVID-19. The CDR3 reads CASSRQGGNTEAFF. In DNA, the CDR3 is TGTGCCAGCAGCCGACAGGGGGGAAACACTGAAGCTTTCTTT.